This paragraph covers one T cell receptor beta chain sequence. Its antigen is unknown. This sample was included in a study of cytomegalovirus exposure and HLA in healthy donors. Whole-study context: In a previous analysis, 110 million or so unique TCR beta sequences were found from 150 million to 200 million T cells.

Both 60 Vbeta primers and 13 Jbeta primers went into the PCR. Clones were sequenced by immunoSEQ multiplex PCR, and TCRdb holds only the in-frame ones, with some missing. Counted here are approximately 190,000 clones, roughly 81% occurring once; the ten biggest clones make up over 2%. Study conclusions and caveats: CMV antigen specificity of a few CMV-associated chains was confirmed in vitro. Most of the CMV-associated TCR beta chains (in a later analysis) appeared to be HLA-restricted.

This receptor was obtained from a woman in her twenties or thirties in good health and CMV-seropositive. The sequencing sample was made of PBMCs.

The CDR3 DNA sequence: TGTGCCAGCAGTTACCCAGGGGGCGCCTCACCCCTCCACTTT. Protein: CASSYPGGASPLHF. V and J are TRBV6-5 and TRBJ1-6; TRBD1 matches 8 bases. Germline assignment: CDR1 MNHEY and CDR2 SVGAGI. The CDR3 is 14 amino acids. Germline trimming cut 2 bases from V and 10 bases from J; bases unmatched to any gene: 4.